The source of this T cell receptor (beta chain) is a study of T-cell reconstitution after alpha-beta-depleted transplantation in children. The V gene end was trimmed by 7 bases and the J gene end by 4 bases; junction bases not matched to a gene: 6. The CDR3 spans 15 residues. The germline V gene encodes CDR1 MDHEN and CDR2 SYDVKM. Construction of the TCRbeta library involved unique molecular identifiers. Via MiXCR, TCRdb re-called the PCR reads, giving one row per CDR3 protein. Altogether about 1,000,000 distinct CDR3 sequences are present, under 30% being singletons, with the ten largest covering around 30%. Study observations and caveats: Newly generated T cells supplied most T-cell counts and diversity one year post-transplant. It was reported that alpha-beta T cells came from several hundred expanded graft clones (about two months after transplant). Some patients' high day-60 TCRbeta diversity was attributed to recipient cells surviving conditioning.

Concerning this clonotype itself: Its target is unknown.

This clonotype was obtained from a boy under two years old who had a stem cell transplant for SCID, so the T cells may come from the graft donor. The material was PBMCs, mostly from graft donor cells, obtained 360 days after TCRalphabeta/CD19-depleted stem cell transplant. The gene calls are TRBV28 and TRBJ2-3; 12 bases are shared with TRBD2. CDR3 bases: TGTGCCAGCAATCTAGCGGGGGGGCCCGCAGATACGCAGTATTTT. It encodes CASNLAGGPADTQYF.